The source of this T cell receptor (beta chain) is a study of response to subunit inactivated influenza vaccine. The study's findings and limits: That few new T cells are recruited by each seasonal influenza vaccination was the authors' suggestion.

The germline V gene has CDR1 MNHEY and CDR2 SMNVEV (reference sequence). This CDR3 region has 12 residues. V lost 5 bases and J lost 3, with 8 bases in between. This clonotype was observed at least ten times. No antigen is known for it. From the RT-PCR reads, TCRdb called clonotypes with MiXCR, one entry per CDR3 protein. The sample yields approximately 500,000 distinct CDR3 sequences, 10% to 15% seen once. The receptor was isolated from a middle-aged man who received an inactivated influenza vaccine. The chain is built from TRBV27 and TRBJ2-7; D gene unclear. This specimen was PBMCs from blood, taken around seven weeks after vaccination. The CDR3 DNA reads as TGTGCCAGCAGTCCACTTTTCTACGAGCAGTACTTC. Protein product: CASSPLFYEQYF.